This T cell receptor (beta chain) was profiled in a study of shared clonotypes between healthy human individuals. General study points: Non-shared clonotypes displayed generation probabilities falling below those of clonotypes present in all four donors. Sequencing depth was predicted to influence how clonotypes are shared among donors.

As defined, naive CD8 cells were CD45RO-negative and positively selected for CCR7, with terminally differentiated effector memory CD45RA+ cells excluded. With respect to this clone: No antigen is known for it.

Every subset's genomic DNA went evenly onto several immunoSEQ plates. Using immunoSEQ multiplex PCR, the repertoire was profiled, and TCRdb retains in-frame clones only, with some absent. The sample yields about 2 million clones, approximately 94% seen once. Germline V gives CDR1 KGHSH, CDR2 LQKENI. V was trimmed by 2 bases and J by 6 bases, leaving 19 bases between them. CDR3 length: 16 residues. Sequencing was carried out using naive CD8+ T cells sorted from blood. The chain carries TRBV18 and TRBJ1-2; no clear D gene. The TCR was taken from a man between 18 and 29 years old in good health. Here the CDR3 DNA reads TGTGCCAGCTCACCAATACCGGCCTTTGGGGAGAATGGCTACACCTTC. Residues: CASSPIPAFGENGYTF.